Described below is a single T cell receptor (beta chain) sequence and its context. Its antigen remains unknown. The junction does not match germline at one end; this may be a read error. The CDR3 extends over 13 amino acids. The V gene's germline CDR1 is SSHAT and CDR2 FNYEAQ (reference sequence). This entry comes from a study of a mutant IDH1 vaccine in newly diagnosed glioma. Study-level background: Visits designated V12 and V13 were conducted at weeks 35 and 47, respectively.

TCRdb's table, derived via immunoSEQ multiplex PCR, lists solely in-frame clones and lacks some. This table holds more than 45,000 clones, approximately 90% found once. The time point denotes: week 35, safety follow-up. It was 300 ug of mutant IDH1 20-mer peptide that made up each vaccine dose, given with topical imiquimod. The sequence came from a woman between 40 and 50 years old with glioma. The rearrangement links TRBV7-7 to TRBJ2-5; D call uncertain. Specimen: PBMCs, collected from a glioma patient whose treatment included an IDH1 peptide vaccine. The DNA of the CDR3 is TGTGCTAGCAGCTTAGGGCCGCAGGAGACCCAGTACTTC. Translation gives CASSLGPQETQYF.